The T cell receptor (beta chain) described here comes from a study of shared clonotypes between healthy human individuals. Study context: A donor's plate count was three for CD4 naive and three for CD4 memory; CD8 naive had two and CD8 memory one.

On this clone itself: Its antigen is currently unknown.

Between the trimmed V and J ends, which lost 10 bases and 1 base, there was a span of 16 bases. CDR1 is MNHEY and CDR2 is SVGAGI in the germline V gene. The CDR3 runs to 14 residues. Points from the study as a whole: What limited the represented genetic and exposure-history diversity was the small number of donors. Sharing across a few donors was seen in 4% to 5.5% of naive CD4 clonotypes.

The protocol was immunoSEQ multiplex PCR, while the TCRdb copy is restricted to in-frame clones and leaves out a portion. The sample consists of 2 million to 3 million clones, approximately 94% of them appearing once. This sequence originates from a man aged 18 to 29 in good health. Some clones in this sample may be carry-over from other donors' samples. Sequencing was done on a sample of naive CD4+ T cells from PBMCs. This sample's subset: CD45RA+ positively selected. The chain employs TRBV6-5 and TRBJ1-1, with D perhaps matching TRBD1 (6 bases). The CDR3 DNA follows: TGTGCCACCGGGGCAGGGGATAAGAACACTGAAGCTTTCTTT. Translation: CATGAGDKNTEAFF.